This T cell receptor (beta chain) was obtained from a study of control samples from healthy donors and cancer patients. Measured with immunoSEQ multiplex PCR; TCRdb has only the in-frame clones, and not every one. The table shows approximately 41,000 clones, with about 94% occurring only once. Germline V gene sequence: CDR1 KGHDR, CDR2 SFDVKD. J lost 11 bases, V lost 4 bases, and 11 bases had no gene match. The CDR3 runs to 15 residues. The sample was blood. The V gene is TRBV24-1, the J gene TRBJ1-5, with 9 bases identical to TRBD1. The sequence came from a man in his sixties in good health. In DNA form, the CDR3 reads TGTGCCACCAGTGAGGATGGACAGGGGAGCGGGGCCCAGCATTTT. It codes for CATSEDGQGSGAQHF.